One TCR beta chain is described in this entry. Its target is unknown. The sample belongs to a study of T cells after posttransplantation cyclophosphamide. Study outcomes and limitations: After PTCy, TRB diversity resembled that of CNI/methotrexate controls. Later blood repertoires were often dominated by clones from the donor CD8+ memory compartment. TRB overlap between skin or GI tissue T cells and blood was limited.

The data were produced by immunoSEQ multiplex PCR, yet TCRdb's version contains in-frame clones alone and is incomplete. The sample has about 52,000 clones; around 83% are singletons. The CDR3 loop spans 13 amino acids. Trimming removed 4 bases from V and 10 bases from J, with 15 bases in between. This clonotype was sampled from a man between 25 and 39 years old with a blood cancer, CMV-positive, and with a related stem cell donor. Sequences were obtained from PBMCs. V gene TRBV5-3 combines with J gene TRBJ2-1; maybe TRBD2 (6 bases). TRBV5-3 is an ORF, and what it does is uncertain. The CDR3 DNA reads TGTGCCAGAAGCATTTCCGGGACTCGAGAGCAGTTCTTC. It encodes CARSISGTREQFF.